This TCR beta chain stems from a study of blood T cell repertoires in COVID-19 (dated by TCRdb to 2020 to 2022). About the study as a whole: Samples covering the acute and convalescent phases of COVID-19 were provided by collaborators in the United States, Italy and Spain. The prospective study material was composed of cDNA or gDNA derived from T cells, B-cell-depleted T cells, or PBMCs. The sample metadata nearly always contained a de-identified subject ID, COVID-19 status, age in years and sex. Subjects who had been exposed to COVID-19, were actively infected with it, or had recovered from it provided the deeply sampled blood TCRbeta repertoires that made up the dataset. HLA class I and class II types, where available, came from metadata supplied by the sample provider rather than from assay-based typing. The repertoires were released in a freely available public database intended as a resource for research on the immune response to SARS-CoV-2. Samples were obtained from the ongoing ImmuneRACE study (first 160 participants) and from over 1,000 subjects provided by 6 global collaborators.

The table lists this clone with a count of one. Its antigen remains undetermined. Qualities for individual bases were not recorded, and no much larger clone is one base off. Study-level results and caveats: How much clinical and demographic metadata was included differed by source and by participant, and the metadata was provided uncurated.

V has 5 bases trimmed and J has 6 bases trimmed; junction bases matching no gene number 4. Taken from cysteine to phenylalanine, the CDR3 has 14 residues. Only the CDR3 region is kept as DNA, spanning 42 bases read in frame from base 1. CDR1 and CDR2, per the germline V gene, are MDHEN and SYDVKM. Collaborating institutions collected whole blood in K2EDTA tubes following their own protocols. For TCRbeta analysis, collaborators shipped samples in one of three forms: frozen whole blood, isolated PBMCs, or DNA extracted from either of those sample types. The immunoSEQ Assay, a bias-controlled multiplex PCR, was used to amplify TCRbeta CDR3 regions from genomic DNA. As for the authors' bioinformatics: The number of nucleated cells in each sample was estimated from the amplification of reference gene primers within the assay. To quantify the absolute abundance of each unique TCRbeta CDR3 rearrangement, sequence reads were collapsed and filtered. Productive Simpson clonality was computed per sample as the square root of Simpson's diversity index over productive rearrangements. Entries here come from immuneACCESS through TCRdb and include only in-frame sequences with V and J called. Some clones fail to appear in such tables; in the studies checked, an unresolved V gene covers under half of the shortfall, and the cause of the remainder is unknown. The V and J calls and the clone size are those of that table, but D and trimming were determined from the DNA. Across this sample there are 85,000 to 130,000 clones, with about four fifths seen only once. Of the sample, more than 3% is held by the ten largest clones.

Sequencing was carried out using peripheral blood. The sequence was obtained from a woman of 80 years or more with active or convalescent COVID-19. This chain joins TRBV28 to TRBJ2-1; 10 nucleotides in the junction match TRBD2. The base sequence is TGTGCCAGCAGTACTAGCGGGATAGGCAATGAGCAGTTCTTC. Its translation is CASSTSGIGNEQFF.